The 21 T cell receptor beta chains given below trace back to one sample, sequenced in a study of CD8 T cells in Susac syndrome. The RNA, about 0.45 to 1 ug, was put through reverse transcription using random hexamers. TCRdb re-derived calls from the immunoSEQ multiplex PCR reads in MiXCR, one entry per CDR3 protein. Of over 80,000 distinct CDR3 sequences detected, around 93% appear once; the ten largest clones hold around 0.31%. The source material was CD8+ T cells from PBMCs. The receptors were gathered from a human donor in good health.

The sample holds one count of this clonotype. The V call is TRBV6-5, the J call TRBJ2-5, with D uncertain. This CDR3 contains 14 residues. The V end was cut by 2 bases, the J end by 1 base, with 8 bases between. From germline, CDR1 is MNHEY and CDR2 SVGAGI. The CDR3 DNA follows: TGTGCCAGCAGTTACAAGGGTGTCCAAGAGACCCAGTACTTC. The encoded protein is CASSYKGVQETQYF.

This sequence joins TRBV19 and TRBJ1-2; 7 bases align to TRBD1. Germline CDR1 is LNHDA and CDR2 is SQIVND (reference sequence). Losses at the gene ends were 1 base for V and 3 bases for J; bases not matched to a gene: 5. The CDR3 length is 15 residues. CDR3 in amino acids: CASSIGGTDYYGYTF. In DNA, the CDR3 is TGTGCCAGTAGTATAGGTGGGACAGACTACTATGGCTACACCTTC.

V usage is TRBV2 and J usage is TRBJ2-3, with D unresolved. Germline-derived CDR1 and CDR2 are SNHLY and FYNNEI. The ends were cut back, 3 bases at V and 2 bases at J, with 12 bases in the middle. The CDR3 extends over 15 amino acids. The CDR3 DNA reads TGTGCCAGCAGTGACGTCCGATCTTACACAGATACGCAGTATTTT. It specifies CASSDVRSYTDTQYF.

This rearrangement joins TRBV7-9 to TRBJ1-5; no clear D gene. CDR3 length equals 14 residues. V shed 5 bases and J shed 0 bases, with 8 bases lying between them. The germline V gene encodes CDR1 SEHNR and CDR2 FQNEAQ (reference sequence). The DNA of the CDR3 is TGTGCCAGCAGCCAGGTTAATAGCAATCAGCCCCAGCATTTT. Residues: CASSQVNSNQPQHF.

V and J are TRBV4-1 and TRBJ1-1; TRBD1 might be the D (6 bases). The CDR3 is 15 residues long. Trimming removed 4 bases at V and 4 bases at J, with 16 bases between. Germline lookup yields CDR1 MGHRA and CDR2 YSYEKL. As DNA, the CDR3 is TGCGCCAGCAGCCTCAAAGGTCAGGGGACCACTGAAGCTTTCTTT. Residues: CASSLKGQGTTEAFF.

The chain has TRBV6-5 and TRBJ2-2; no firm D call. The V and J ends lost 5 bases and 6 bases respectively, with 10 bases between them. The germline CDR1 and CDR2 sequences are MNHEY and SVGAGI. The length of the CDR3 is 13 residues. CDR3 DNA: TGTGCCAGCAGTCCCCGTACCGCCGGGGAGCTGTTTTTT. It codes for CASSPRTAGELFF.

This clonotype was recorded only once. The rearrangement joins TRBV2 to TRBJ1-1, with TRBD1 identical over 11 bases. Unmatched junction bases numbered 12, after V lost 8 bases and J lost 4 bases. The CDR3 consists of 16 residues. Germline-derived CDR1 and CDR2 are SNHLY and FYNNEI. CDR3 residues: CASQISGGTGGTEAFF. For the CDR3, the DNA is TGTGCCAGCCAGATCTCCGGGGGGACAGGGGGCACTGAAGCTTTCTTT.

CDR3 sequence reads: CASSLLPGPRDEQYF. Here the CDR3 DNA reads TGTGCCAGCAGCTTACTCCCCGGGCCGAGGGACGAGCAGTACTTC. This chain connects TRBV7-3 to TRBJ2-7; tentatively, D is TRBD2 (5 bases). The CDR3 is 15 amino acids. V was clipped by 2 bases and J by 5 bases, with 16 bases between them. The germline CDR1 and CDR2 sequences are SGHTA and FQGTGA.

This clonotype was recorded once. CDR3 coding DNA: TGTGCCACTAGTGTTAGCGGGGGACAAGAGACCCAGTACTTC. Translating it yields CATSVSGGQETQYF. The V gene is TRBV2, the J gene TRBJ2-5; 9 nucleotides match TRBD2. CDR1 and CDR2 from the germline V gene are SNHLY and FYNNEI. This CDR3 contains 14 residues. The V gene end was trimmed by 10 bases and the J gene end by 2 bases; junction bases not matched to a gene: 8.

The chain combines TRBV7-8 with TRBJ1-2; 7 positions match TRBD1. This CDR3 contains 12 residues. J lost 4 bases, V lost 8 bases, and 4 bases had no gene match. Germline CDR1 reads SGHVS; CDR2 reads FQNEAQ. CDR3 sequence: CASLGDSYGYTF. The CDR3 DNA follows: TGTGCCAGCCTAGGGGACAGCTATGGCTACACCTTC.

The chain recombines TRBV7-7 with TRBJ2-1; 8 bases fit TRBD2. The CDR3 consists of 15 residues. Germline values: CDR1 SSHAT, CDR2 FNYEAQ (reference sequence). With V trimmed by 0 bases and J by 4 bases, 2 bases remained unmatched. CDR3 nucleotide sequence: TGTGCCAGCAGCTTAGCTAGCGGGGTTTACAATGAGCAGTTCTTC. Translating gives CASSLASGVYNEQFF.

This chain links TRBV6-1 with TRBJ1-6; D is unclear. The germline CDR1 and CDR2 sequences are MNHNS and SASEGT. Deletions cut 1 base from V and 5 bases from J, with 9 bases between. The length of the CDR3 is 15 residues. CDR3 nucleotide sequence: TGTGCCAGCAGTGAAGTCCAAGACAATAATTCACCCCTCCACTTT. Translated: CASSEVQDNNSPLHF.

The chain is built from TRBV7-2 and TRBJ1-6; D remains unclear. The CDR3 is 17 amino acids. Trimming left V 4 bases short and J 5 bases short, with 18 bases between. CDR1 and CDR2 (germline): SGHTA, FQGNSA. CDR3 sequence reads: CASSSLHSSHDNSPLHF. CDR3 DNA: TGTGCCAGCAGCTCACTGCACAGCAGCCATGATAATTCACCCCTCCACTTT.

The CDR3 region is CASSWGQGSLYEQYF. The CDR3 region has the DNA TGTGCCAGCAGCTGGGGACAGGGGTCTTTGTACGAGCAGTACTTC. The V gene is TRBV5-4, the J gene TRBJ2-7; 10 bases align to TRBD1. The ends lost 3 bases at V and 4 bases at J; junction bases unmatched: 7. CDR3 length: 15 amino acids. Germline CDR1 reads SGHNT; CDR2 reads YYREEE (reference sequence).

The J gene is TRBJ1-4, the V gene TRBV7-8; D is unclear. The CDR3 sequence is 11 residues long. Trimming pared 3 bases from V and 6 bases from J, leaving 2 bases between. Germline V lookup: CDR1 SGHVS, CDR2 FQNEAQ. CDR3 sequence reads: CASSFDEKLFF. The CDR3 DNA sequence: TGTGCCAGCAGCTTCGATGAAAAACTGTTTTTT. Combining the CDR3 with reference TRBV7-8 and TRBJ1-4 gives the whole variable domain GAGVSQSPRYKVAKRGQDVALRCDPISGHVSLFWYQQALGQGPEFLTYFQNEAQLDKSGLPSDRFFAERPEGSVSTLKIQRTQQEDSAVYLCASSFDEKLFFGSGTQLSVL.

This clonotype was recorded only once. The CDR3 is CASIGSPGQPNQPQHF. CDR3 in DNA: TGTGCCAGCATCGGATCACCGGGACAGCCCAATCAGCCCCAGCATTTT. V gene TRBV2 combines with J gene TRBJ1-5; TRBD1 agrees at 7 bases. The length of the CDR3 is 16 residues. In germline, CDR1 is SNHLY, CDR2 FYNNEI. V gave up 7 bases and J gave up 3 bases; unmatched junction bases: 12.

This clonotype was seen a single time. The V and J genes are TRBV2 and TRBJ1-4; TRBD1 matches at 7 bases. CDR3 length: 15 residues. The J segment lost 4 bases and the V segment lost 6 bases, leaving 8 bases of the junction unmatched. Germline CDR1 SNHLY, CDR2 FYNNEI. This CDR3 reads CASRPTTGDNEKLFF. For the CDR3, the DNA is TGTGCCAGCAGACCTACTACAGGGGATAATGAAAAACTGTTTTTT.

This chain connects TRBV25-1 to TRBJ2-1; no firm D call. V lost 8 bases, J lost 2 bases, and 4 bases lay in between. Germline V CDR1 and CDR2: MGHDK, SYGVNS. This CDR3 spans 11 amino acids. The CDR3 DNA sequence: TGTGCCAGCTCACCCTACAATGAGCAGTTCTTC. Its protein product is CASSPYNEQFF.

This chain joins TRBV14 and TRBJ2-2; TRBD1 aligns across 9 bases. Germline trimming cut 4 bases from V and 5 bases from J; bases unmatched to any gene: 5. Germline CDR1 SGHDN, CDR2 FVKESK. The CDR3 is 15 amino acids. The CDR3 nucleotides are TGTGCCAGCAGCCGGACAGGGGCACGAACCGGGGAGCTGTTTTTT. This codes for CASSRTGARTGELFF. Full variable domain (remainder filled in from reference TRBV14 and TRBJ2-2): EAGVTQFPSHSVIEKGQTVTLRCDPISGHDNLYWYRRVMGKEIKFLLHFVKESKQDESGMPNNRFLAERTGGTYSTLKVQPAELEDSGVYFCASSRTGARTGELFFGEGSRLTVL.

This sequence joins TRBV7-2 and TRBJ2-7; D might be TRBD2 (5 bases). V dropped 7 bases and J dropped 3 bases, with 10 bases sitting between them. The germline CDR1 and CDR2 sequences are SGHTA and FQGNSA. CDR3 length: 12 amino acids. The CDR3 region is CASMEAFYEQYF. Here the CDR3 DNA reads TGTGCCAGCATGGAGGCATTCTACGAGCAGTACTTC.

The V call is TRBV3-1, the J call TRBJ2-5, with a weak D call TRBD2 (6 bases). Germline-derived CDR1 and CDR2 are LGHDT and YNNKEL (reference sequence). V lost 3 bases, J lost 5 bases, and 25 bases lay in between. The CDR3 extends over 18 amino acids. The CDR3 reads CASSHLLVVGGGGETQYF. The CDR3, as DNA: TGTGCCAGCAGCCACCTACTAGTAGTGGGGGGAGGAGGCGAGACCCAGTACTTC.